This T cell receptor (beta chain) was identified in a study of T cell changes during pregnancy in multiple sclerosis. The protocol was immunoSEQ multiplex PCR, while the TCRdb copy is restricted to in-frame clones and leaves out a portion. This sample has tens of thousands of clones; about 93% occur once, and the top ten carry around 0.43%. This CDR3 is 13 amino acids long. Germline V gene data show CDR1 as MDHEN and CDR2 as SYDVKM. Trimming removed 6 bases at V and 8 bases at J, with 15 bases between. J is TRBJ2-3 and V is TRBV28; D is undetermined. The sample in question was CD4+ T cells from peripheral blood mononuclear cells, obtained in the second trimester of pregnancy. This clonotype was obtained from a female donor with multiple sclerosis, enrolled in a pregnancy study. The CDR3 sequence: CASRSATLGTQYF. The CDR3 region has the DNA TGTGCCAGCAGGTCCGCGACTCTTGGTACGCAGTATTTT. Supplemented by reference TRBV28 and TRBJ2-3, the full variable domain reads DVKVTQSSRYLVKRTGEKVFLECVQDMDHENMFWYRQDPGLGLRLIYFSYDVKMKEKGDIPEGYSVSREKKERFSLILESASTNQTSMYLCASRSATLGTQYFGPGTRLTVL.